The entry below describes one T cell receptor beta chain. The antigen is not known. Using a J-beta primer mix together with a sample-barcoded 5' primer, a second PCR was run for 7 to 11 cycles. The authors tagged each cDNA molecule using a template-switch adaptor with 12 random nucleotides. TCRdb called the 5' RACE reads again in MiXCR, with one record for every CDR3 protein. Of 1.5 million to 2 million distinct CDR3 sequences detected, approximately 39% appear once; the ten largest clones hold under 25%. The data were taken from a study of blood T cells in healthy people across ages. Overall study results and limits: The authors considered diversity estimates from one million T cells to be underestimates. Without sorted subsets, naive and antigen-experienced compartments could not be conclusively compared. Changes in expanded clonotypes were possibly confounded, as the CMV status of donors was unknown.

V lost 6 bases and J 2 bases, leaving 15 bases between the germline ends. This CDR3 region has 14 residues. CDR1 and CDR2 (germline): DFQATT, SNEGSKA (reference sequence). This TCR was recovered from a human donor in good health. The sequencing input was blood. The gene calls are TRBV20-1 and TRBJ2-3; D call uncertain. CDR3 residues: CSALNNPFTDTQYF. CDR3 in DNA: TGCAGTGCCCTAAATAACCCCTTCACAGATACGCAGTATTTT.